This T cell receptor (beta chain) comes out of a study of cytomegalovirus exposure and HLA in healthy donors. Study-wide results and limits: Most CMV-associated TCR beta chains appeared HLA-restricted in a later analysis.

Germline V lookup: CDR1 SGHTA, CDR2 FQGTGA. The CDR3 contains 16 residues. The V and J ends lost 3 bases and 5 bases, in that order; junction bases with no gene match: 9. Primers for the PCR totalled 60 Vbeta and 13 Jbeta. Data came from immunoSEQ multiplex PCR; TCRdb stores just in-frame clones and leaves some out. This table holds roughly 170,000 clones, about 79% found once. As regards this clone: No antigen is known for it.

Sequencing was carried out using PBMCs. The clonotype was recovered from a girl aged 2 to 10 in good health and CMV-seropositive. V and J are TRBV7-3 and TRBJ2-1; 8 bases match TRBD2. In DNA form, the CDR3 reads TGTGCCAGCAGCTTTCCAACCGGGGGGGCCAACAATGAGCAGTTCTTC. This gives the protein CASSFPTGGANNEQFF.